This T cell receptor (beta chain) was recovered during a study of shared clonotypes between healthy human individuals. Study in general: Serving as donors were a couple of women and a few men, whose ages spanned 18 to 49.

V dropped 2 bases and J dropped 5 bases, with 7 bases sitting between them. This CDR3 region has 13 residues. Germline V gene lookup returns CDR1 MRHNA and CDR2 SNTAGT. This clone was seen at least ten times. Its antigen is as yet unknown. Other DNA sequences from this sample encode an identical CDR3 as well. DNA input for the unsorted PBMC replicate PCRs was about 270 ng, tens of thousands of T cell genomes. Measured with immunoSEQ multiplex PCR; TCRdb has only the in-frame clones, and not every one. The table records about 560,000 clones, 70% to 80% of them present only once. Study-level points and caveats: It was anticipated that sequencing depth would influence how many clonotypes donors shared.

Every one of the donors was a Caucasian adult that lived in Nashville, Tennessee. This clonotype was obtained from a middle-aged woman in good health. Some clones in this sample may be carry-over from other donors' samples. Sequencing used PBMCs. The rearrangement uses TRBV6-4 and TRBJ2-1; D possibly corresponds to TRBD1 (5 bases). The CDR3 DNA follows: TGTGCCAGCAGTGACGGGGCAAACAATGAGCAGTTCTTC. It encodes CASSDGANNEQFF.